Sequencing of this T cell receptor (beta chain) was carried out in a study of cytomegalovirus exposure and HLA in healthy donors. Study-wide results and caveats: A classifier reportedly called cytomegalovirus status with high sensitivity and specificity. Some public TCRs appeared in many individuals, while most sequences were rare. Analysis was carried out at a later point, and it linked a missense DCLRE1C variant to TCR beta V- and J-gene trimming.

As for this clone: Its antigen is as yet unknown.

The PCR ran on 60 Vbeta and 13 Jbeta primers. Profiling relied on immunoSEQ multiplex PCR, and the TCRdb table lists in-frame clones only, not all of them. The sample consists of roughly 200,000 clones, around 81% of them appearing once. Material: PBMCs. The receptor comes from a man aged 40-49 years in good health and CMV-seronegative.

Here the CDR3 DNA reads TGTGCCACCAGCGAGGGTTCCCCGAACACTGAAGCTTTCTTT. It encodes CATSEGSPNTEAFF. V gene TRBV15 combines with J gene TRBJ1-1, with D uncertain. With 5 bases removed from V and 1 base from J, the gap between germline ends came to 11 bases. The CDR3 is 14 residues long. From germline, CDR1 is LNHNV and CDR2 YYDKDF (reference sequence).